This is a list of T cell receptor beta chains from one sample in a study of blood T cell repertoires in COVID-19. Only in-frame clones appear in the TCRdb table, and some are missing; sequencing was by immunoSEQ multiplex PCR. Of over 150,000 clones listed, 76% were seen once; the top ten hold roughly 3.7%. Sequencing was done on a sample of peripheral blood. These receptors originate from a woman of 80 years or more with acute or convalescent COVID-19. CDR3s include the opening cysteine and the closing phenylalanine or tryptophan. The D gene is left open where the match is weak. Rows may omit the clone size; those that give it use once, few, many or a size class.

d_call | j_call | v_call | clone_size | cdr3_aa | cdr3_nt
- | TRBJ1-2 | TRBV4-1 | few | CASSQDGSGTELYGYTF | TGCGCCAGCAGCCAAGATGGGTCAGGCACTGAGCTCTATGGCTACACCTTC
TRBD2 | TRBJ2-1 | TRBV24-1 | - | CATSETSGRGSYNEQFF | TGTGCCACCAGTGAGACTAGCGGGAGGGGCTCCTACAATGAGCAGTTCTTC
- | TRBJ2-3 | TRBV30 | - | CAWRGADTQYF | TGTGCCTGGAGAGGGGCTGATACGCAGTATTTT
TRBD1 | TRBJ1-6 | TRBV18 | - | CASSNGQAVNSPLHF | TGTGCCAGCTCAAACGGACAGGCAGTAAATTCACCCCTCCACTTT
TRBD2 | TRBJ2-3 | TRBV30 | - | CAYSGSTDTQYF | TGTGCATATAGCGGGAGCACAGATACGCAGTATTTT
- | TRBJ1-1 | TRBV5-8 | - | CASSLGWTIEAFF | TGTGCCAGCAGCTTGGGGTGGACAATTGAAGCTTTCTTT
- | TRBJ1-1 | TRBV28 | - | CASSLGGAGSLNTEAFF | TGTGCCAGCAGTTTAGGCGGTGCCGGCAGTTTGAACACTGAAGCTTTCTTT
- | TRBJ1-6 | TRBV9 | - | CASSASGGRELLHF | TGTGCCAGCAGCGCCTCGGGGGGTAGAGAGCTGCTCCACTTT
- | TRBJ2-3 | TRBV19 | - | CASSNPRQTGTDTQYF | TGTGCCAGTAGTAACCCCCGACAGACAGGCACAGATACGCAGTATTTT
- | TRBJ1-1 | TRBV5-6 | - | CASNANMNTEAFF | TGTGCCAGCAATGCCAACATGAACACTGAAGCTTTCTTT
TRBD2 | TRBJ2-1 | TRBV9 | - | CASSVASGRVYEQFF | TGTGCCAGCAGCGTAGCTAGCGGGAGGGTCTATGAGCAGTTCTTC
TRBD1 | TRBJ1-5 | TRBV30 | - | CAWSGGQGTNQPQHF | TGTGCCTGGAGTGGAGGACAGGGGACCAATCAGCCCCAGCATTTT
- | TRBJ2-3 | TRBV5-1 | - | CASSLAGRARTDTQYF | TGCGCCAGCAGCTTGGCCGGCAGGGCCAGGACAGATACGCAGTATTTT
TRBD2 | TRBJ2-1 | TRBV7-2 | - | CASTRASGNNEQFF | TGTGCCAGCACACGGGCTAGCGGTAACAATGAGCAGTTCTTC
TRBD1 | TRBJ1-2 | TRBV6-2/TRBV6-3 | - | CASSYPGGAHYGYTF | TGTGCCAGCAGTTACCCAGGGGGCGCTCACTATGGCTACACCTTC
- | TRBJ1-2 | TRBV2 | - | CASRRQSSNYGYTF | TGTGCCAGCAGGCGACAGAGTTCTAACTATGGCTACACCTTC
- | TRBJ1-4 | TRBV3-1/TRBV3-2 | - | CASSQIGQIRKLFF | TGTGCCAGCAGCCAAATCGGACAGATCCGAAAACTGTTTTTT
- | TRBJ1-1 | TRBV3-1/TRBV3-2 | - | CASSHEGGGNTEAFF | TGTGCCAGCAGCCACGAAGGGGGGGGGAACACTGAAGCTTTCTTT
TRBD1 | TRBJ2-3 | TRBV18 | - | CASSSGQGSGDTQYF | TGTGCCAGCTCATCCGGACAGGGGAGTGGGGATACGCAGTATTTT
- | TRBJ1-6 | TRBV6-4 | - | CASSDSRSPNNSPLHF | TGTGCCAGCAGTGACTCGAGGAGCCCAAATAATTCACCCCTCCACTTT
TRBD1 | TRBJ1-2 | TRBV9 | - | CASSTHPTGDNTF | TGTGCCAGCAGCACCCACCCGACAGGGGATAATACCTTC
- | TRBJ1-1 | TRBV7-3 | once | CASSLGPGVNTEAFF | TGTGCCAGCAGCTTAGGCCCGGGGGTGAACACTGAAGCTTTCTTT
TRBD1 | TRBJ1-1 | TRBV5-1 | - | CASSLADRTMNTEAFF | TGCGCCAGCAGCTTGGCGGACAGGACAATGAACACTGAAGCTTTCTTT
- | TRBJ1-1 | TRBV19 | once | CASSQPRGGRMNTEAFF | TGTGCCAGTAGTCAACCGCGCGGAGGGCGCATGAACACTGAAGCTTTCTTT
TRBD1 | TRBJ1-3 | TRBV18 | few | CASSPRGEGQGAGNTIYF | TGTGCCAGCTCACCACGCGGCGAAGGACAGGGTGCAGGAAACACCATATATTTT
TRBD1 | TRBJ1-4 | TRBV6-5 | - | CASRYRGLTNEKLFF | TGTGCCAGCAGGTACAGGGGGCTAACTAATGAAAAACTGTTTTTT
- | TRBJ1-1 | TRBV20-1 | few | CSAAKNTEAFF | TGCAGTGCAGCAAAGAACACTGAAGCTTTCTTT
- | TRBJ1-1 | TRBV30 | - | CAWSRENTEAFF | TGTGCCTGGAGTCGAGAGAACACTGAAGCTTTCTTT
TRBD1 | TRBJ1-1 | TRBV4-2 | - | CASSQGQGGGTEAFF | TGTGCCAGCAGCCAAGGACAGGGAGGCGGGACTGAAGCTTTCTTT
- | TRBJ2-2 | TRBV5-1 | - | CASSSRPNGVVNTGELFF | TGCGCCAGCAGCTCCAGGCCAAACGGGGTAGTGAACACCGGGGAGCTGTTTTTT
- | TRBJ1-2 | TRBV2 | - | CASEPDGYTF | TGTGCCAGCGAACCAGATGGCTACACCTTC
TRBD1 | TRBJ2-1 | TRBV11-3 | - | CASSRGQGAYNEQFF | TGTGCCAGCAGCAGGGGACAGGGGGCCTACAATGAGCAGTTCTTC
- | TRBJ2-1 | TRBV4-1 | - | CASSQGDGAAGEQFF | TGCGCCAGCAGCCAAGGAGATGGAGCGGCCGGGGAGCAGTTCTTC
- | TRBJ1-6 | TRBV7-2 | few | CASSQMGSGSYNSPLHF | TGTGCCAGCAGCCAAATGGGTTCGGGCTCCTATAATTCACCCCTCCACTTT
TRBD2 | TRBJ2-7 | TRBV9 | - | CASSAQLAGEPLKEQYF | TGTGCCAGCAGCGCCCAACTAGCGGGAGAGCCTTTGAAAGAGCAGTACTTC
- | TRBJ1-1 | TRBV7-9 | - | CASSLTLEAEAFF | TGTGCCAGCAGCTTGACATTGGAGGCTGAAGCTTTCTTT
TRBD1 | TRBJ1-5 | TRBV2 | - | CASGTGAYSNQPQHF | TGTGCCAGCGGGACAGGTGCATATAGCAATCAGCCCCAGCATTTT
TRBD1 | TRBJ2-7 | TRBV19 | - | CASSMGTGVREQYF | TGTGCCAGTAGTATGGGGACAGGGGTTCGGGAGCAGTACTTC
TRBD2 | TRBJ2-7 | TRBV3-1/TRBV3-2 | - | CASSPLGTSGYEQYF | TGTGCCAGCAGCCCCCTTGGGACTAGCGGTTACGAGCAGTACTTC
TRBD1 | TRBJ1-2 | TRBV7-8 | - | CASSLAFGTDGLYGYTF | TGTGCCAGCAGCTTAGCGTTCGGGACAGACGGTCTCTATGGCTACACCTTC
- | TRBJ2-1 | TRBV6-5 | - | CATTTTYNEQFF | TGTGCCACCACGACAACCTACAATGAGCAGTTCTTC
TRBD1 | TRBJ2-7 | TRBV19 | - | CASSALRDSPGDEQYF | TGTGCCAGTAGTGCACTCCGGGACAGCCCTGGGGACGAGCAGTACTTC
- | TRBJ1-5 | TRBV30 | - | CAWRVPGGQPQHF | TGTGCCTGGAGAGTCCCGGGGGGTCAGCCCCAGCATTTT
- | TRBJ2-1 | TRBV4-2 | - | CASSQDRREQFF | TGTGCCAGCAGCCAAGATCGGAGAGAGCAGTTCTTC
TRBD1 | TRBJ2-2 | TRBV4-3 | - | CASSQEDRGWTGELFF | TGCGCCAGCAGCCAAGAGGACAGGGGGTGGACCGGGGAGCTGTTTTTT
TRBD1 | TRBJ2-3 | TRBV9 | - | CASSKSSGGGTDTQYF | TGTGCCAGCAGCAAATCCTCAGGGGGCGGCACAGATACGCAGTATTTT
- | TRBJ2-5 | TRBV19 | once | CASSIQITETQYF | TGTGCCAGTAGTATCCAGATAACGGAGACCCAGTACTTC
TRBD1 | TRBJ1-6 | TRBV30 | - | CAWSGGQGGNSPLHF | TGTGCCTGGAGTGGGGGACAGGGAGGCAATTCACCCCTCCACTTT
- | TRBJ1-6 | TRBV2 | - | CASSQQGSGSPLHF | TGTGCCAGCAGCCAACAGGGATCGGGATCACCCCTCCACTTT
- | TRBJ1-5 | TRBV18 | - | CASSPTGANSNQPQHF | TGTGCCAGCTCACCGACAGGAGCTAATAGCAATCAGCCCCAGCATTTT
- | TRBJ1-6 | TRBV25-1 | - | CASSEHSSYNSPLHF | TGTGCCAGCAGTGAACATAGCTCCTATAATTCACCCCTCCACTTT
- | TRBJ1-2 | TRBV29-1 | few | CSVGGQGFGYTF | TGCAGCGTTGGAGGGCAGGGGTTTGGCTACACCTTC
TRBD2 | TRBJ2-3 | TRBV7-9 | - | CASSFSGTTSGSSTDTQYF | TGTGCCAGCAGCTTCTCTGGGACAACTAGCGGGTCTAGCACAGATACGCAGTATTTT
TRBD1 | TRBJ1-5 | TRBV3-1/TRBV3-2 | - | CASSHQGQGSGLSQPQHF | TGTGCCAGCAGCCATCAAGGACAGGGAAGTGGCCTTAGTCAGCCCCAGCATTTT
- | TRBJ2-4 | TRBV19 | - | CASTLTGSKNIQYF | TGTGCCAGTACCCTGACAGGTTCTAAAAACATTCAGTACTTC
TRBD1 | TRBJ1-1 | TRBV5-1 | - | CASSLETGRTEAFF | TGCGCCAGCAGCTTAGAGACAGGGAGGACTGAAGCTTTCTTT
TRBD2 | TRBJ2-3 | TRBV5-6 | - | CASSLFVGRLADTQYF | TGTGCCAGCAGCTTGTTTGTCGGGAGGTTGGCAGATACGCAGTATTTT
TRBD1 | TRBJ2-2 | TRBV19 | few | CASSMWDRANTGELFF | TGTGCCAGTAGTATGTGGGACAGGGCGAACACCGGGGAGCTGTTTTTT
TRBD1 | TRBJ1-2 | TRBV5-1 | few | CASSGDRGSGGYTF | TGCGCCAGCAGCGGGGACAGGGGGAGTGGTGGCTACACCTTC